This T cell receptor beta chain was identified in a study of blood T cells in healthy people across ages. Study conclusions and caveats: Changes in expanded clonotypes were possibly confounded, as the CMV status of donors was unknown.

This clonotype has only a few counts. No antigen is known for it. It was with a sample-barcoded 5' primer and a J-beta primer mix that a second PCR of roughly 6 to 11 cycles was run. A template-switch adaptor with 12 random nucleotides tagged each cDNA molecule. TCRdb independently ran MiXCR on the 5' RACE reads; one entry per CDR3 protein. The data show around 750,000 distinct CDR3 sequences, roughly 50% seen once. Specimen: blood. The receptor's source is a man of 80 years or more in good health.

CDR3 coding DNA: TGTGCCAGCAGCCCTCCGGGACTAGCGGGAGCCATGGAGACCCAGTACTTC. Translating it yields CASSPPGLAGAMETQYF. The V call is TRBV14, the J call TRBJ2-5; 14 nucleotides align to TRBD2. J gave up 5 bases and V 4 bases, and 9 bases lay outside the gene matches. CDR3 length equals 17 residues. Germline V lookup: CDR1 SGHDN, CDR2 FVKESK.